The sequence of this T cell receptor (beta chain) was determined in a study of identical twins. A single record per CDR3 protein comes from TCRdb applying MiXCR to the 5' RACE reads. The sample includes 310,000 or so distinct CDR3 sequences, roughly 9.7% of them seen just once. Study-wide points: Among monozygotic twins, out-of-frame TCR alpha sharing exceeded what models predicted.

In its sample, this clonotype was seen many times. Antigen specificity is unknown. The V and J ends lost 8 bases and 2 bases respectively, with 18 bases between them. Germline values: CDR1 SEHNR, CDR2 FQNEAQ (reference sequence). The CDR3 consists of 15 residues. The same data also contributed to another study, on yellow fever vaccine responses in identical twins.

This chain connects TRBV7-9 to TRBJ1-2; a possible D gene is TRBD1 (5 bases). The TCR sequence derives from a woman between 18 and 29 years old in good health. Sample: CD8+ T cells sorted from blood. The CDR3 region is CASGQIRGKNYGYTF. CDR3 DNA: TGTGCCAGCGGTCAAATTCGGGGGAAAAACTATGGCTACACCTTC.